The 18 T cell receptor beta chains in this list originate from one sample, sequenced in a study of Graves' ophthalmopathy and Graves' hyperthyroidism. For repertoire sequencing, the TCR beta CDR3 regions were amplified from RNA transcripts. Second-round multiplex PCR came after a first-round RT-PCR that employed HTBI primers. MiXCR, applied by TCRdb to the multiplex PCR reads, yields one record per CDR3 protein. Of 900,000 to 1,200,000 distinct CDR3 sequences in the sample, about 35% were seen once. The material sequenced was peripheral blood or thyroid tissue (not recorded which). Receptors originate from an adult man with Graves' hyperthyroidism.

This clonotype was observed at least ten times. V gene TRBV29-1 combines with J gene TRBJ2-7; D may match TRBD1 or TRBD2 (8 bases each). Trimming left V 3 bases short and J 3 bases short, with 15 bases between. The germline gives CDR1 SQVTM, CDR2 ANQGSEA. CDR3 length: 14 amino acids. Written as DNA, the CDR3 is TGCAGCGTTGATAGCGGGACAGGCCTCTACGAGCAGTACTTC. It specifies CSVDSGTGLYEQYF.

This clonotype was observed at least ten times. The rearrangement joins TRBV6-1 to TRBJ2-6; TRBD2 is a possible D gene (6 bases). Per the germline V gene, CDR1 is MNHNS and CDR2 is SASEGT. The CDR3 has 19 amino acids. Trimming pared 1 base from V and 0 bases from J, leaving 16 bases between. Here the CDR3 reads CASSEEWGDGSSGANVLTF. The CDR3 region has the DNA TGTGCCAGCAGTGAAGAATGGGGGGACGGGAGCTCTGGGGCCAACGTCCTGACTTTC.

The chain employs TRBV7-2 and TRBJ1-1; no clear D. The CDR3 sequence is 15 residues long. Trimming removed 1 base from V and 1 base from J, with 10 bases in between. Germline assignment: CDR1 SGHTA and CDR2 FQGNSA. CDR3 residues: CASSLDPLRNTEAFF. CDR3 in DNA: TGTGCCAGCAGCTTAGATCCCTTACGGAACACTGAAGCTTTCTTT.

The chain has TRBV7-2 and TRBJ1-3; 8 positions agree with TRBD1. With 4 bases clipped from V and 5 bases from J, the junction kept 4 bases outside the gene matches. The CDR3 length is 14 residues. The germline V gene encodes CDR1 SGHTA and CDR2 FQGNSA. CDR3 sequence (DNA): TGTGCCAGCAGCTCCCCAGGGGGCAGAAACACCATATATTTT. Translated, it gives CASSSPGGRNTIYF.

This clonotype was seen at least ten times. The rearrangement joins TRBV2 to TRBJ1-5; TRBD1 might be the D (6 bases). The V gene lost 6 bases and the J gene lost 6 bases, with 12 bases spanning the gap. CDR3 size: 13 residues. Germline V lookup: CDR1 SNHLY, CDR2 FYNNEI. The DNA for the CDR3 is TGTGCCAGCAGCCAAGGGGGACGTCAGCCCCAGCATTTT. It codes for CASSQGGRQPQHF.

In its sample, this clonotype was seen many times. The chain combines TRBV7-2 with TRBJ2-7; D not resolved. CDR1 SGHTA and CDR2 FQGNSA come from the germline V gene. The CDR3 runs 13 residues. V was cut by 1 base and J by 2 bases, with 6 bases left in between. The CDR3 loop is CASSLGPPYEQYF. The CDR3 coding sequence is TGTGCCAGCAGCTTAGGCCCACCCTACGAGCAGTACTTC.

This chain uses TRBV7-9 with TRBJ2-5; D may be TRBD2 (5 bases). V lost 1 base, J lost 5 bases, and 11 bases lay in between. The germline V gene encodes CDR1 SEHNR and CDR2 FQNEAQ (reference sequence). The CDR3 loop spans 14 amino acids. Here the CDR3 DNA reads TGTGCCAGCAGCTTAGTATCGGGAATGGAGACCCAGTACTTC. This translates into CASSLVSGMETQYF.

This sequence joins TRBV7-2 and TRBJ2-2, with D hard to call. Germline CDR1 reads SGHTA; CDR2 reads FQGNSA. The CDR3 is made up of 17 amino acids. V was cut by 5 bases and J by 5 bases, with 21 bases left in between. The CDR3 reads CASSLPGRESGTGELFF. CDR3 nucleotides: TGTGCCAGCAGCCTCCCCGGGCGAGAGTCTGGGACCGGGGAGCTGTTTTTT.

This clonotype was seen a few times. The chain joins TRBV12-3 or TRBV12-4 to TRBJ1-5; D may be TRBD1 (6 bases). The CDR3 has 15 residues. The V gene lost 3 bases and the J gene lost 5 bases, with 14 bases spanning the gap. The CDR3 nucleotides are TGTGCCAGCAGTTTCATTGGACAGCCTGATCAGCCCCAGCATTTT. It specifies CASSFIGQPDQPQHF.

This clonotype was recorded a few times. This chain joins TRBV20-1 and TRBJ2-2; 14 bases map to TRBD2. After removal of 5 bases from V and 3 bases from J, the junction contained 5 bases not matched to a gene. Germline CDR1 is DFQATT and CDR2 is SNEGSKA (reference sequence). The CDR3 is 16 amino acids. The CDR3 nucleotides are TGCAGTGCTGCGGGACTAGCGGGAGTTGACACCGGGGAGCTGTTTTTT. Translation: CSAAGLAGVDTGELFF.

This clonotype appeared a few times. For the CDR3, the DNA is TGTGCCAGTAGTATGGGGGGGCTAACCTACGAGCAGTACTTC. It specifies CASSMGGLTYEQYF. V is TRBV19 and J is TRBJ2-7; D might be TRBD2 (7 bases). The CDR3 is 14 amino acids. CDR1 LNHDA and CDR2 SQIVND come from the germline V gene (reference sequence). Trimming removed 3 bases from V and 2 bases from J, with 11 bases in between.

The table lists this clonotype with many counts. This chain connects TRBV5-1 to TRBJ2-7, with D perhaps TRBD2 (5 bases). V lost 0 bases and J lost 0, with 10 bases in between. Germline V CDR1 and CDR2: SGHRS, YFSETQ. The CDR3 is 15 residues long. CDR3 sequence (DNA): TGCGCCAGCAGCTTGGAGCGGATTAGCTCCTACGAGCAGTACTTC. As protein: CASSLERISSYEQYF.

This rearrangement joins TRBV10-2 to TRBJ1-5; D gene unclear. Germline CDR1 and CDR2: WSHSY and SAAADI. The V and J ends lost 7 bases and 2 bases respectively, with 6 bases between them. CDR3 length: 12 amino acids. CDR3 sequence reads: CASIRGNQPQHF. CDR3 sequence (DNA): TGCGCCAGCATAAGAGGCAATCAGCCCCAGCATTTT.

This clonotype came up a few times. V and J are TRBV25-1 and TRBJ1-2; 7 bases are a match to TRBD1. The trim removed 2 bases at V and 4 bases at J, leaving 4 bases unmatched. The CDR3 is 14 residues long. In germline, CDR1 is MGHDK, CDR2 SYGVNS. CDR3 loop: CASSEGQDFYGYTF. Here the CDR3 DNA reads TGTGCCAGCAGTGAAGGACAGGATTTCTATGGCTACACCTTC.

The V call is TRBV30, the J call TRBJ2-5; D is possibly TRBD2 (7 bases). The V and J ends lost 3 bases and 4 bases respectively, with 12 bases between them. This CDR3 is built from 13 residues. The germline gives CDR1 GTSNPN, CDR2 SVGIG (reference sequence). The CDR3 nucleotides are TGTGCCTGGAGGGTGGGGGGGCGAGAGACCCAGTACTTC. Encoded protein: CAWRVGGRETQYF.

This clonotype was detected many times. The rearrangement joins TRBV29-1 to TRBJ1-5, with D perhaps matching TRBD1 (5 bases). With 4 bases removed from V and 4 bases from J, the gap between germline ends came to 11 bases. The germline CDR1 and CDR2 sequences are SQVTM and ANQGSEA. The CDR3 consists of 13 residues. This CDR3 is CSVVGALNQPQHF. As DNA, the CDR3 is TGCAGCGTTGTTGGGGCCCTAAATCAGCCCCAGCATTTT.

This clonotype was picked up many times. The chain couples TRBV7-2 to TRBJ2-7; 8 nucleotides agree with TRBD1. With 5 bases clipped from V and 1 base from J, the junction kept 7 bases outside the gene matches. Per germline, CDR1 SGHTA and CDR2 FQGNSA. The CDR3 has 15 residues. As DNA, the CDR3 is TGTGCCAGCAGCCTTCACGGGGACAGGTCCTACGAGCAGTACTTC. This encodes CASSLHGDRSYEQYF. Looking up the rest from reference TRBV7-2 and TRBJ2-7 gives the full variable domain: GAGVSQSPSNKVTEKGKDVELRCDPISGHTALYWYRQSLGQGLEFLIYFQGNSAPDKSGLPSDRFSAERTGGSVSTLTIQRTQQEDSAVYLCASSLHGDRSYEQYFGPGTRLTVT.

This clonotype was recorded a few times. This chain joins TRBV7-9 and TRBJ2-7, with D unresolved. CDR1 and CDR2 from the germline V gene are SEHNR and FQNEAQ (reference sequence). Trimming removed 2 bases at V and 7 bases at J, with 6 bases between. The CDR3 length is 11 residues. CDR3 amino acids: CASSLLREQYF. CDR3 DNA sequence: TGTGCCAGCAGCTTATTACGGGAGCAGTACTTC.